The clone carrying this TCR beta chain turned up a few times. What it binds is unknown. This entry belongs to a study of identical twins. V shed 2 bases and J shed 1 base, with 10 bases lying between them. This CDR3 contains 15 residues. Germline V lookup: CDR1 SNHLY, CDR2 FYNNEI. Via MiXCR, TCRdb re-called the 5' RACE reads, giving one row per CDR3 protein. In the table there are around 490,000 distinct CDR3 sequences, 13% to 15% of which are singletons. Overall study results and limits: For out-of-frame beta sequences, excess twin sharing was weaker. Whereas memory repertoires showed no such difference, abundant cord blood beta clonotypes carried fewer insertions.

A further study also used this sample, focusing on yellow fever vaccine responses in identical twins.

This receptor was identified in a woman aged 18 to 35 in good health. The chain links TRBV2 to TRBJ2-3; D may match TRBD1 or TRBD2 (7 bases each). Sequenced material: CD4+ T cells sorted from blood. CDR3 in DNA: TGTGCCAGCAGTGAACCAGGGGGGGGCACAGATACGCAGTATTTT. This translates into CASSEPGGGTDTQYF. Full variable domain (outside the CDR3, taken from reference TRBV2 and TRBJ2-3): EPEVTQTPSHQVTQMGQEVILRCVPISNHLYFYWYRQILGQKVEFLVSFYNNEISEKSEIFDDQFSVERPDGSNFTLKIRSTKLEDSAMYFCASSEPGGGTDTQYFGPGTRLTVL.